The 18 T cell receptor beta chains below were found in one sample sequenced in a study of T cells after somatic rescue of genetic block. Data came from immunoSEQ multiplex PCR; TCRdb stores just in-frame clones and leaves some out. The sample has 10,000 to 15,000 clones, 60% to 75% seen once. The material sequenced was peripheral blood mononuclear cells (PBMCs). These receptors came from a boy aged 10-17 years.

This clone was recorded only once. V is TRBV6-4 and J is TRBJ1-5, with D perhaps matching TRBD1 (6 bases). Germline V CDR1 and CDR2: MRHNA, SNTAGT. The CDR3 runs to 13 residues. V gave up 11 bases and J gave up 4 bases, with 15 bases separating them. CDR3 DNA: TGTGCCTGCATCCTCCAGGGGAATCAGCCCCAGCATTTT. Its translation: CACILQGNQPQHF.

The V and J genes are TRBV5-1 and TRBJ1-6, with D maybe TRBD1 (5 bases). Trimming left V 0 bases short and J 0 bases short, with 10 bases between. The germline V gene encodes CDR1 SGHRS and CDR2 YFSETQ. The CDR3 covers 17 residues. The CDR3 sequence is CASSLAGLSSYNSPLHF. The DNA of the CDR3 is TGCGCCAGCAGCTTGGCAGGGCTTAGCTCCTATAATTCACCCCTCCACTTT.

V and J are TRBV27 and TRBJ1-4, with TRBD1 identical over 9 bases. CDR1 is MNHEY, CDR2 SMNVEV, per germline (reference sequence). The trim removed 9 bases at V and 7 bases at J, leaving 6 bases unmatched. The CDR3 has 13 amino acids. CDR3: CASSQGAVEKLFF. The CDR3 DNA follows: TGTGCCAGTTCACAGGGGGCTGTTGAAAAACTGTTTTTT.

A few counts support this clone. The gene calls are TRBV2 and TRBJ2-3, with D perhaps being TRBD1 or TRBD2 (6 bases each). This CDR3 spans 14 amino acids. Looked up from germline, CDR1 is SNHLY and CDR2 is FYNNEI. V lost 7 bases and J 0 bases, leaving 11 bases between the germline ends. CDR3 nucleotides: TGTGCCAGCAAATGGAGGGGGAGCACAGATACGCAGTATTTT. Translation: CASKWRGSTDTQYF.

The V call is TRBV6-5, the J call TRBJ1-3; possibly TRBD1 for D (5 bases). Trimming shortened V by 0 bases and J by 4 bases, and 13 bases separated the two germline ends. The germline CDR1 and CDR2 sequences are MNHEY and SVGAGI. The CDR3 contains 16 residues. The CDR3 spells CASSYSWRGEGNTIYF. CDR3 nucleotide sequence: TGTGCCAGCAGTTACTCGTGGAGAGGGGAGGGAAACACCATATATTTT.

The gene calls are TRBV19 and TRBJ2-1; 11 bases are shared with TRBD2. With 5 bases clipped from V and 6 bases from J, the junction kept 9 bases outside the gene matches. This CDR3 has 16 residues. Germline CDR1 is LNHDA and CDR2 is SQIVND (reference sequence). CDR3 region: CASSARGLAETNEQFF. The CDR3 nucleotides read TGTGCCAGTAGTGCGAGGGGACTAGCGGAGACCAATGAGCAGTTCTTC.

This clone is labeled as medium-sized (0.01 to 0.1%). The rearrangement uses TRBV15 and TRBJ2-1; 11 bases align to TRBD2. V was clipped by 3 bases and J by 7 bases; unmatched bases: 5. The CDR3 extends over 15 amino acids. Germline loops: CDR1 LNHNV, CDR2 YYDKDF (reference sequence). CDR3 DNA: TGTGCCACCAGCAGGGGTAGCGGGGGGGCGAATGAGCAGTTCTTC. Residues: CATSRGSGGANEQFF.

J is TRBJ1-2 and V is TRBV2; a weak D match, TRBD1 (5 bases). This CDR3 is built from 15 residues. Germline-derived CDR1 and CDR2 are SNHLY and FYNNEI. The V and J ends lost 1 base and 3 bases respectively, with 12 bases between them. CDR3 DNA sequence: TGTGCCAGCAGTGAAGGGGGGACGGGGGACTATGGCTACACCTTC. Its translation: CASSEGGTGDYGYTF.

The chain has TRBV28 and TRBJ2-5, with 9 positions matching TRBD1. The germline CDR1 and CDR2 sequences are MDHEN and SYDVKM. This CDR3 comprises 13 residues. Trimming took 7 bases from V and 5 from J; bases not matched to a gene: 5. This CDR3 is CASNTGGWETQYF. The DNA for the CDR3 is TGTGCCAGCAACACAGGGGGCTGGGAGACCCAGTACTTC. The complete variable domain, with remaining parts taken from reference TRBV28 and TRBJ2-5, reads DVKVTQSSRYLVKRTGEKVFLECVQDMDHENMFWYRQDPGLGLRLIYFSYDVKMKEKGDIPEGYSVSREKKERFSLILESASTNQTSMYLCASNTGGWETQYFGPGTRLLVL.

This clone was observed a handful of times. The chain is built from TRBV18 and TRBJ1-3; D ambiguous. The V and J ends lost 3 bases and 7 bases respectively, with 19 bases between them. The CDR3 extends over 16 amino acids. Germline-derived CDR1 and CDR2 are KGHSH and LQKENI. The CDR3 region has the DNA TGTGCCAGCTCACCCCGTGTGCTCTCCGCTATGAACACCATATATTTT. This translates into CASSPRVLSAMNTIYF.

The chain combines TRBV28 with TRBJ1-3; 7 nucleotides align to TRBD1. V lost 6 bases to trimming and J lost 8 bases; unmatched junction nucleotides: 10. The CDR3 extends over 14 amino acids. Germline CDR1 is MDHEN and CDR2 is SYDVKM. CDR3 in amino acids: CASSPPTGLYTIYF. CDR3 nucleotide sequence: TGTGCCAGCAGCCCCCCGACAGGGTTATACACCATATATTTT.

CDR3 loop: CASSLGGGVNTGELFF. The DNA of the CDR3 is TGCGCCAGCAGCTTGGGGGGGGGCGTCAACACCGGGGAGCTGTTTTTT. The chain is built from TRBV5-1 and TRBJ2-2; possibly TRBD2 for D (7 bases). Trimming stripped 0 bases from V and 2 bases from J, with 11 bases between. The length of the CDR3 is 16 residues. The germline gives CDR1 SGHRS, CDR2 YFSETQ.

The V gene is TRBV11-2, the J gene TRBJ2-4; no reliable D call. Germline V gene data show CDR1 as SGHAT and CDR2 as FQNNGV. Trimming stripped 5 bases from V and 0 bases from J, with 5 bases between. CDR3 length: 13 amino acids. The CDR3 sequence is CASSPPAKNIQYF. The CDR3 DNA is TGTGCCAGCAGCCCCCCAGCCAAAAACATTCAGTACTTC.

The V call is TRBV6-5, the J call TRBJ1-2; maybe TRBD1 (6 bases). This CDR3 has 14 residues. Germline V CDR1 and CDR2: MNHEY, SVGAGI. V lost 5 bases and J lost 6, with 16 bases in between. CDR3 sequence: CASSTGPGAHGYTF. The CDR3 region has the DNA TGTGCCAGCAGTACGGGGCCAGGGGCCCATGGCTACACCTTC.

The CDR3 reads CASSLALQGLAKNIQYF. The CDR3 DNA reads TGTGCCAGCAGCTTGGCGTTACAGGGGTTAGCCAAAAACATTCAGTACTTC. The rearrangement joins TRBV7-9 to TRBJ2-4; 7 nucleotides line up with TRBD1. CDR3 length: 17 amino acids. With 3 bases clipped from V and 0 bases from J, the junction kept 8 bases outside the gene matches. CDR1 SEHNR and CDR2 FQNEAQ come from the germline V gene (reference sequence).

V and J are TRBV5-1 and TRBJ1-2; D gene ambiguous. The CDR3 has 15 amino acids. V was cut by 0 bases and J by 0 bases, with 9 bases left in between. Per the germline V gene, CDR1 is SGHRS and CDR2 is YFSETQ. The DNA for the CDR3 is TGCGCCAGCAGCTTGGCCATTACCACTAACTATGGCTACACCTTC. Translated, it gives CASSLAITTNYGYTF.

The V and J genes are TRBV5-1 and TRBJ2-3; maybe TRBD1 (6 bases). Deletions cut 6 bases from V and 0 bases from J, with 14 bases between. The V gene's germline CDR1 is SGHRS and CDR2 YFSETQ. The CDR3 spans 15 residues. The CDR3, as DNA: TGCGCCAGCACACAGGGCCCGCGTAGCACAGATACGCAGTATTTT. It translates to CASTQGPRSTDTQYF.

J is TRBJ1-4 and V is TRBV7-9, with D uncertain. The germline gives CDR1 SEHNR, CDR2 FQNEAQ (reference sequence). Trimming pared 10 bases from V and 1 base from J, leaving 13 bases between. The CDR3 is made up of 14 amino acids. For the CDR3, the DNA is TGTGCCACCCGGAACTGGGTAACTAATGAAAAACTGTTTTTT. Translated, it gives CATRNWVTNEKLFF.